The next 9 T cell receptor beta chains were all read from a single sample in a study of blood T cell repertoires in COVID-19. TCRdb keeps only in-frame clones here, not all; method: immunoSEQ multiplex PCR. The data hold about 310,000 clones, with 80% to 90% observed a single time. Material: PBMCs or T cells enriched from blood (not recorded which). All receptors come from a man aged 25-45 years who had recovered from COVID-19.

The rearrangement uses TRBV5-1 and TRBJ1-4, with D uncertain. V was shortened by 4 bases and J by 8 bases, with 15 bases between the two germline ends. The CDR3 spans 14 residues. Germline V lookup: CDR1 SGHRS, CDR2 YFSETQ. CDR3 region: CASSPGGVFEKLFF. CDR3 nucleotides: TGCGCCAGCAGCCCGGGCGGGGTGTTCGAAAAACTGTTTTTT.

The V gene is TRBV7-2, the J gene TRBJ2-1; 7 positions agree with TRBD2. This CDR3 comprises 14 residues. V trimming: 2 bases; J trimming: 7 bases; junction bases outside the gene matches: 5. Germline values: CDR1 SGHTA, CDR2 FQGNSA. The CDR3 nucleotides read TGTGCCAGCAGCTTATATCCGGGGGGAAATGAGCAGTTCTTC. This encodes CASSLYPGGNEQFF.

The chain couples TRBV19 to TRBJ1-2; the D gene is possibly TRBD1 (5 bases). The CDR3 totals 15 residues. The germline CDR1 and CDR2 sequences are LNHDA and SQIVND (reference sequence). With 5 bases removed from V and 4 bases from J, the gap between germline ends came to 17 bases. The DNA for the CDR3 is TGTGCCAGTAGTCTAACACCAGGGTTTATCTATGGCTACACCTTC. Its translation is CASSLTPGFIYGYTF.

The chain joins TRBV5-3 to TRBJ2-7; 7 nucleotides line up with TRBD1. TRBV5-3 carries the ORF label, with uncertain function. The CDR3 extends over 14 amino acids. With V trimmed by 2 bases and J by 5 bases, 7 bases remained unmatched. The CDR3 reads CARSFHRGTHEQYF. As DNA, the CDR3 is TGTGCCAGAAGCTTCCACAGGGGAACCCACGAGCAGTACTTC.

The rearrangement uses TRBV11-2 and TRBJ1-1, with unresolved D. The CDR3 length is 15 residues. The germline CDR1 and CDR2 sequences are SGHAT and FQNNGV. Trimming took off 5 bases at V and 1 base at J, with 14 bases between the two ends. The CDR3, as DNA: TGTGCCAGCAGCCTCGAGGCTAACTGGAACACTGAAGCTTTCTTT. Translating gives CASSLEANWNTEAFF.

V and J are TRBV25-1 and TRBJ1-1, with D hard to call. Germline V gene data show CDR1 as MGHDK and CDR2 as SYGVNS. The germline V and J ends were trimmed by 6 bases and 1 base, with 9 bases remaining between them. The CDR3 has 13 amino acids. In DNA, the CDR3 is TGTGCCAGCAGAGAGACATCGAACACTGAAGCTTTCTTT. Its protein is CASRETSNTEAFF.

About this clone: Other DNA sequences in the same sample also yield this CDR3. This chain joins TRBV18 and TRBJ1-2, with 7 bases fitting TRBD1. The CDR3 covers 13 residues. The V segment lost 3 bases and the J segment 3 bases; nucleotides outside the gene matches: 1. CDR1 is KGHSH, CDR2 LQKENI, per germline. CDR3 region: CASSPGTDYGYTF. For the CDR3, the DNA is TGTGCCAGCTCACCTGGGACAGACTATGGCTACACCTTC.

The genes are TRBV5-6 and TRBJ2-5; D gene ambiguous. The ends were cut back, 6 bases at V and 2 bases at J, with 14 bases in the middle. In germline, CDR1 is SGHDT, CDR2 YYEEEE. The CDR3 is 14 residues long. Written as DNA, the CDR3 is TGTGCCAGCACCCTCGTTTCAGCGCAAGAGACCCAGTACTTC. As protein: CASTLVSAQETQYF.

The J gene is TRBJ1-2, the V gene TRBV2; D is possibly TRBD1 (5 bases). Germline V gene data show CDR1 as SNHLY and CDR2 as FYNNEI. This CDR3 region has 15 residues. The V gene lost 7 bases and the J gene lost 4 bases, with 19 bases spanning the gap. CDR3 coding DNA: TGTGCCAGCAATCCAATTTCGGGGGGATCCTATGGCTACACCTTC. Protein: CASNPISGGSYGYTF.